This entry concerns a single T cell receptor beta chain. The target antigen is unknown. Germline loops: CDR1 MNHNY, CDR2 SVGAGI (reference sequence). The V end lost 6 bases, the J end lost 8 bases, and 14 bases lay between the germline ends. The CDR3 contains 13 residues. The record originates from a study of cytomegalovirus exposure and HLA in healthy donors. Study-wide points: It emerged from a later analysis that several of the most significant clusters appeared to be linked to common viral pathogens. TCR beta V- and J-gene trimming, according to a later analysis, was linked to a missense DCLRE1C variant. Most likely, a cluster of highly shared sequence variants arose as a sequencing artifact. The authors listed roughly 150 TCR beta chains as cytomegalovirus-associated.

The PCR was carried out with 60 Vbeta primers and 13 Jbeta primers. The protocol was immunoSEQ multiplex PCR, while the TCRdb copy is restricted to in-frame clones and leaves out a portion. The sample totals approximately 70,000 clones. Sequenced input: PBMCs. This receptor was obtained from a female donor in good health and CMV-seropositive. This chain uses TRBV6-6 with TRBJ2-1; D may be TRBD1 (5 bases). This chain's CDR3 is CASSPPGIDEQFF. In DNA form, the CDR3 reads TGTGCCAGCAGCCCCCCAGGGATTGATGAGCAGTTCTTC.